The text below deals with one TCR beta chain. This specimen belongs to a study of technical replicates of blood from a handful of donors. Germline lookup yields CDR1 MGHRA and CDR2 YSYEKL. CDR3 length: 16 amino acids. V shed 3 bases and J 6 bases; nucleotides not matched to a gene: 7. Method: immunoSEQ multiplex PCR; TCRdb's copy keeps in-frame clones and lacks some. The sample has around 100,000 clones; just over 95% are singletons. The chain recombines TRBV4-1 with TRBJ1-4; 10 nucleotides line up with TRBD1. Sequenced: T cells isolated from PBMCs. The receptor was derived from a human donor in good health. Here the CDR3 reads CASSHQPGTGDEKLFF. DNA of the CDR3: TGCGCCAGCAGCCATCAGCCCGGGACAGGGGATGAAAAACTGTTTTTT.